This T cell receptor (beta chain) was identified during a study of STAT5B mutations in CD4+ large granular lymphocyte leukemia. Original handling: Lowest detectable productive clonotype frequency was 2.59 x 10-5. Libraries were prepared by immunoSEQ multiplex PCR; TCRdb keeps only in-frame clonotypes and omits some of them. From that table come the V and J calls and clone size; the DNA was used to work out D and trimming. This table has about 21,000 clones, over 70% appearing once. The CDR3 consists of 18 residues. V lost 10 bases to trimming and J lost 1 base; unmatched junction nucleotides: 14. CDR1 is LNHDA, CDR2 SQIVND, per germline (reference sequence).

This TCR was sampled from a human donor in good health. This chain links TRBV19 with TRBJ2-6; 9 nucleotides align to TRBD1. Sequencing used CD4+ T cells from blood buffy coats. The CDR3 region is CATRAPDRGDSGANVLTF. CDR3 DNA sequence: TGTGCCACCCGAGCCCCAGACAGGGGGGATTCTGGGGCCAACGTCCTGACTTTC.